The 19 T cell receptor beta chains below come from one sample, sequenced in a study of T cell responses to AZD1222 COVID-19 vaccine. Some clones are missing from TCRdb's copy, which holds only in-frame ones; the method was immunoSEQ multiplex PCR. The data contain 120,000 or so clones, 90% of them singletons. The specimen was peripheral blood, collected on day 0 of AZD1222 vaccination. The receptors come from an adult in good health.

The chain joins TRBV5-1 to TRBJ1-3; D call uncertain. The CDR3 contains 13 residues. Germline values: CDR1 SGHRS, CDR2 YFSETQ. V was cut by 4 bases and J by 4 bases, with 9 bases left in between. The CDR3 protein is CASSPAAGNTIYF. The CDR3 DNA is TGCGCCAGCAGCCCGGCCGCCGGAAACACCATATATTTT.

The chain couples TRBV7-8 to TRBJ1-2; D ambiguous. The V end was cut by 8 bases, the J end by 5 bases, with 15 bases between. This CDR3 region has 13 residues. Germline CDR1 and CDR2: SGHVS and FQNEAQ. The CDR3 reads CASHNSADYGYTF. In DNA form, the CDR3 reads TGTGCCAGCCACAACAGCGCGGATTATGGCTACACCTTC.

V is TRBV14 and J is TRBJ1-5; D remains unclear. Trimming took 7 bases from V and 7 from J, leaving 11 bases between them. This CDR3 is 12 amino acids long. CDR1 and CDR2 from the germline V gene are SGHDN and FVKESK. The CDR3 DNA reads TGTGCCAGCAAGTCGTTAGGGCAGCCCCAGCATTTT. This gives the protein CASKSLGQPQHF.

This chain links TRBV9 with TRBJ2-7; 9 nucleotides match TRBD1. The CDR3 runs to 14 residues. Germline V lookup: CDR1 SGDLS, CDR2 YYNGEE. V shed 2 bases and J 7 bases; nucleotides not matched to a gene: 7. The CDR3 region has the DNA TGTGCCAGCAGCGTGCGGGACAGGGTGGGGGAGCAGTACTTC. Translated: CASSVRDRVGEQYF.

The CDR3 bases are TGTGCCAGCAGTTCGCCGGGACAGGGATACACCGGGGAGCTGTTTTTT. Translation gives CASSSPGQGYTGELFF. The V call is TRBV6-5, the J call TRBJ2-2, with TRBD1 identical over 9 bases. Germline assignment: CDR1 MNHEY and CDR2 SVGAGI. With V trimmed by 4 bases and J by 3 bases, 6 bases remained unmatched. The CDR3 has 16 amino acids.

The chain links TRBV6-1 to TRBJ2-5, with 7 nucleotides matching TRBD1. The CDR3 has 14 residues. Germline CDR1 and CDR2: MNHNS and SASEGT. Trimming at V came to 1 base and at J to 3 bases, leaving 2 bases not matched to a gene. The CDR3 here is CASSEGTGEETQYF. Written as DNA, the CDR3 is TGTGCCAGCAGTGAAGGAACAGGGGAAGAGACCCAGTACTTC.

The genes are TRBV6-5 and TRBJ2-1, with TRBD2 matching 13 bases. V dropped 6 bases and J dropped 8; count of bases not matched to a gene: 7. Germline-derived CDR1 and CDR2 are MNHEY and SVGAGI. The CDR3 loop spans 15 amino acids. Here the CDR3 DNA reads TGTGCCAGCAGGATACTAGCGGGAGGGCCTTATGAGCAGTTCTTC. Its translation is CASRILAGGPYEQFF.

V gene TRBV3-1 (or the pseudogene TRBV3-2) combines with J gene TRBJ1-3; D not resolved. V was cut by 4 bases and J by 0 bases, with 13 bases left in between. The germline gives CDR1 LGHDT, CDR2 YNNKEL (reference sequence). This CDR3 is built from 16 residues. The CDR3 sequence: CASSLTSTYSGNTIYF. The CDR3 bases are TGTGCCAGCAGCCTCACCTCGACCTACTCTGGAAACACCATATATTTT.

This chain connects TRBV27 to TRBJ2-5; D gene uncertain. V lost 6 bases to trimming and J lost 0 bases, with 2 bases between them. The germline gives CDR1 MNHEY, CDR2 SMNVEV (reference sequence). The length of the CDR3 is 11 residues. CDR3 region: CASRDQETQYF. The CDR3 DNA sequence: TGTGCCAGCAGGGACCAAGAGACCCAGTACTTC.

This chain joins TRBV2 and TRBJ1-1; D might be TRBD1 (6 bases). Trimming pared 6 bases from V and 2 bases from J, leaving 13 bases between. CDR1 and CDR2 from the germline V gene are SNHLY and FYNNEI. This CDR3 is built from 14 residues. The DNA of the CDR3 is TGTGCCAGCAGCGTGAGACAGGACAACACTGAAGCTTTCTTT. Protein sequence: CASSVRQDNTEAFF.

The rearrangement joins TRBV19 to TRBJ2-7, with 8 bases fitting TRBD1. Losses at the gene ends were 6 bases for V and 7 bases for J; bases not matched to a gene: 11. CDR1 is LNHDA, CDR2 SQIVND, per germline (reference sequence). CDR3 size: 14 residues. Here the CDR3 DNA reads TGTGCCAGTAGCCCCCTTCCGGGACAGGCAGAGCAGTACTTC. It is translated as CASSPLPGQAEQYF.

The chain combines TRBV28 with TRBJ1-2, with D possibly TRBD1 on 6 matching bases. The V gene's germline CDR1 is MDHEN and CDR2 SYDVKM. The V and J ends lost 6 bases and 0 bases respectively, with 11 bases between them. CDR3 length: 14 amino acids. The DNA of the CDR3 is TGTGCCAGCAGACCACAGGGTGCTAACTATGGCTACACCTTC. Amino acids: CASRPQGANYGYTF.

The genes are TRBV7-3 and TRBJ2-3; D is possibly TRBD2 (6 bases). Germline CDR1 and CDR2: SGHTA and FQGTGA. Trimming took 1 base from V and 3 from J, leaving 11 bases between them. CDR3 size: 15 residues. Written as DNA, the CDR3 is TGTGCCAGCAGCTTAATGGAGGGGTCAACAGATACGCAGTATTTT. Its translation: CASSLMEGSTDTQYF.

The rearrangement uses TRBV9 and TRBJ1-1, with D perhaps TRBD1 (6 bases). The CDR3 is 17 amino acids. V lost 0 bases to trimming and J lost 0 bases, with 15 bases between them. Germline V gene sequence: CDR1 SGDLS, CDR2 YYNGEE. CDR3 residues: CASSVEPGGRMNTEAFF. CDR3 bases: TGTGCCAGCAGCGTAGAGCCCGGGGGGCGAATGAACACTGAAGCTTTCTTT.

The chain carries TRBV2 and TRBJ1-3; D gene uncertain. Germline loops: CDR1 SNHLY, CDR2 FYNNEI. Trimming pared 1 base from V and 0 bases from J, leaving 4 bases between. There are 14 residues in the CDR3. CDR3: CASSEVSSGNTIYF. The DNA for the CDR3 is TGTGCCAGCAGTGAAGTCAGCTCTGGAAACACCATATATTTT.

Only one count was recorded for this clone. The chain combines TRBV6-1 with TRBJ1-1; D is undetermined. The CDR3 length is 15 residues. V was clipped by 3 bases and J by 6 bases, with 17 bases between them. Germline CDR1 MNHNS, CDR2 SASEGT. The CDR3 is CASSDGGAGYPEAFF. The DNA of the CDR3 is TGTGCCAGCAGTGACGGCGGTGCCGGGTACCCTGAAGCTTTCTTT.

The rearrangement uses TRBV5-1 and TRBJ2-6, with 7 bases lining up with TRBD2. CDR3 length: 11 amino acids. J lost 15 bases, V lost 1 base, and 1 base had no gene match. Germline V gene sequence: CDR1 SGHRS, CDR2 YFSETQ. The CDR3 loop is CASSLPGGLTF. The DNA for the CDR3 is TGCGCCAGCAGCTTGCCGGGAGGCCTGACTTTC.

The sample holds a few counts of this clone. J is TRBJ2-2 and V is TRBV4-3; D not resolved. Germline CDR1 LGHNA, CDR2 YSLEER. This CDR3 has 14 amino acids. Trimming left V 3 bases short and J 0 bases short, with 5 bases between. This CDR3 is CASSHGANTGELFF. The CDR3 DNA follows: TGCGCCAGCAGCCACGGTGCGAACACCGGGGAGCTGTTTTTT.

This chain joins TRBV18 and TRBJ1-1; the D gene is possibly TRBD1 (5 bases). The germline V gene encodes CDR1 KGHSH and CDR2 LQKENI. The CDR3 length is 13 residues. Trimming took off 6 bases at V and 4 bases at J, with 12 bases between the two ends. The CDR3 reads CASSGTSGTEAFF. CDR3 nucleotides: TGTGCCAGCTCCGGGACTTCGGGCACTGAAGCTTTCTTT.